This entry is about one T cell receptor beta chain. Naivety among CD8 cells was defined by CD45RO negativity and positive CCR7 selection, thereby excluding terminally differentiated effector memory CD45RA+ cells. This record comes from a study of shared clonotypes between healthy human individuals. Study-level information: Each donor's CD8 memory used one plate, CD8 naive two, each CD4 subset three.

Only in-frame clones appear in the TCRdb table, and some are missing; sequencing was by immunoSEQ multiplex PCR. The sample has 1.5 million to 2.5 million clones, about 95% seen once. The CDR3 spans 15 residues. The trim removed 0 bases at V and 2 bases at J, leaving 2 bases unmatched. Germline CDR1 is SGHVS and CDR2 is FQNEAQ. Sequencing was done on a sample of naive CD8+ T cells sorted from blood. The TCR originated in a man aged 18 to 30 in good health. J is TRBJ2-7 and V is TRBV7-8; 9 positions match TRBD2. The CDR3 spells CASSLALAGAYEQYF. The CDR3, as DNA: TGTGCCAGCAGCTTAGCACTAGCGGGCGCCTACGAGCAGTACTTC.